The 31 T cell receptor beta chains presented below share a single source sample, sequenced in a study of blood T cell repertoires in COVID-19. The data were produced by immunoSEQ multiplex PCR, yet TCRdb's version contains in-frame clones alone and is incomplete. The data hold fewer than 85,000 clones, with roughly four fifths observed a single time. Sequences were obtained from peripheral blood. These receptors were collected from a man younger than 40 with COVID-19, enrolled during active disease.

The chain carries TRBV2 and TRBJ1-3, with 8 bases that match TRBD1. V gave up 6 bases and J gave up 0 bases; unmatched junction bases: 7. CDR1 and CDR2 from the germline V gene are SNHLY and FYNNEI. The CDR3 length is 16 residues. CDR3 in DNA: TGTGCCAGCAGGAGGGACAGGCGAGTCTCTGGAAACACCATATATTTT. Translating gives CASRRDRRVSGNTIYF.

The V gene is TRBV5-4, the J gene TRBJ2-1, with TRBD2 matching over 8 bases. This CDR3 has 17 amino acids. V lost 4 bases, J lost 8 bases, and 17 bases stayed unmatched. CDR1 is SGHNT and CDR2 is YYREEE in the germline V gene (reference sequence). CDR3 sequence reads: CASSPRPAGEMGYEQFF. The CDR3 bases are TGTGCCAGCAGCCCTCGGCCAGCGGGAGAAATGGGCTATGAGCAGTTCTTC. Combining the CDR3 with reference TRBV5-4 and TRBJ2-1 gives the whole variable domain ETGVTQSPTHLIKTRGQQVTLRCSSQSGHNTVSWYQQALGQGPQFIFQYYREEENGRGNFPPRFSGLQFPNYSSELNVNALELDDSALYLCASSPRPAGEMGYEQFFGPGTRLTVL.

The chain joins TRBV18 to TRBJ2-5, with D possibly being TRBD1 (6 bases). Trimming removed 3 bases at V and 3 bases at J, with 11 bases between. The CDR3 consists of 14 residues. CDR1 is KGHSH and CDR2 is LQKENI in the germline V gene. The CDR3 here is CASSPNTGKETQYF. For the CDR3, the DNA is TGTGCCAGCTCACCGAACACAGGGAAAGAGACCCAGTACTTC. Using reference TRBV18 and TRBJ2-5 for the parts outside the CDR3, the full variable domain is NAGVMQNPRHLVRRRGQEARLRCSPMKGHSHVYWYRQLPEEGLKFMVYLQKENIIDESGMPKERFSAEFPKEGPSILRIQQVVRGDSAAYFCASSPNTGKETQYFGPGTRLLVL.

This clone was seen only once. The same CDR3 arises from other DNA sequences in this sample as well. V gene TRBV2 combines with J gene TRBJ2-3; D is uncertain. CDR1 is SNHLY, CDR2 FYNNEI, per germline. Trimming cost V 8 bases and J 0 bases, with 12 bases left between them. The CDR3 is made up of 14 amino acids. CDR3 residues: CASRRVSSTDTQYF. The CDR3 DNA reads TGTGCCAGCCGCCGGGTATCTAGCACAGATACGCAGTATTTT.

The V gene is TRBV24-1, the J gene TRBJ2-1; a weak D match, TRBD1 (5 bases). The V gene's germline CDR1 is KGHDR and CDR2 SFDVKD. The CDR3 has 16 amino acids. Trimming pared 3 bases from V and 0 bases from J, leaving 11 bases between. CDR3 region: CATSDPDSSSYNEQFF. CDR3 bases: TGTGCCACCAGTGATCCCGACAGCAGCTCCTACAATGAGCAGTTCTTC.

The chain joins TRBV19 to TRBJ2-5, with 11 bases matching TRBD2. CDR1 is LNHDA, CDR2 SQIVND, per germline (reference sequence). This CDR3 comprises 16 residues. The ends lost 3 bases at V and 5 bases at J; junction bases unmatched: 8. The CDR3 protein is CASSIEGSGRGETQYF. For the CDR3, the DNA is TGTGCCAGTAGTATTGAGGGTAGCGGGAGGGGGGAGACCCAGTACTTC.

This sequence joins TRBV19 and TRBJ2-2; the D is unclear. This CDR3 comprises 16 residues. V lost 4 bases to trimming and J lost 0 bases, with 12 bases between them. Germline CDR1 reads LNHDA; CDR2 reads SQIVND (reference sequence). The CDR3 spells CASSSPGEANTGELFF. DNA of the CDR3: TGTGCCAGTAGTAGCCCCGGAGAGGCGAACACCGGGGAGCTGTTTTTT.

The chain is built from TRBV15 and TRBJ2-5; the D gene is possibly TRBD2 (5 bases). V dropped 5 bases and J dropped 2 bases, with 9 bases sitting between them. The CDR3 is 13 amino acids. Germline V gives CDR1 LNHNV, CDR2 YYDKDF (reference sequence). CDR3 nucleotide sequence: TGTGCCACCAGCTCCCGGGGACAAGAGACCCAGTACTTC. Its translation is CATSSRGQETQYF.

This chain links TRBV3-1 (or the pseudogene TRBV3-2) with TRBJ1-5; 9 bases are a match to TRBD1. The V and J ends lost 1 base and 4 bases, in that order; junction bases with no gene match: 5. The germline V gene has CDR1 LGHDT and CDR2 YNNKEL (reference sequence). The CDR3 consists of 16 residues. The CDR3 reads CASSQGQGGDNQPQHF. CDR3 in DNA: TGTGCCAGCAGCCAAGGACAGGGGGGGGATAATCAGCCCCAGCATTTT.

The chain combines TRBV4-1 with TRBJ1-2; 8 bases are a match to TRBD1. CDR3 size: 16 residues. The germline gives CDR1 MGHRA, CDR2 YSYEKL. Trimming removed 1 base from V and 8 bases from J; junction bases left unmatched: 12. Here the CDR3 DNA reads TGCGCCAGCAGCCAAGTAGGTAGAGCAGGGGGCCTGGGCTACACCTTC. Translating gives CASSQVGRAGGLGYTF.

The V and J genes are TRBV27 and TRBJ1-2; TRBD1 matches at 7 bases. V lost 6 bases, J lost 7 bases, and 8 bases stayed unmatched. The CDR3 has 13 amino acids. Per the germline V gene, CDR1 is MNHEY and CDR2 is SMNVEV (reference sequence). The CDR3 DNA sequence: TGTGCCAGCAGCTCAACAGGGGTCGGTGGCTACACCTTC. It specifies CASSSTGVGGYTF.

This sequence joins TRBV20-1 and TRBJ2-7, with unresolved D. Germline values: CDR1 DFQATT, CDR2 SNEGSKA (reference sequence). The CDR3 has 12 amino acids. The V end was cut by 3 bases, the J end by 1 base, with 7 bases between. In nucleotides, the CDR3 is TGCAGTGCTAGTTTCGGTTCCTACGAGCAGTACTTC. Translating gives CSASFGSYEQYF.

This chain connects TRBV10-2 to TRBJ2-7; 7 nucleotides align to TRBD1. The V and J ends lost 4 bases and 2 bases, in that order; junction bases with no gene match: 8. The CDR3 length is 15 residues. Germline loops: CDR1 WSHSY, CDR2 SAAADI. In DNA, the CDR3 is TGCGCCAGCAGTGGGGGGTCGACAGGGACCTACGAGCAGTACTTC. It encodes CASSGGSTGTYEQYF.

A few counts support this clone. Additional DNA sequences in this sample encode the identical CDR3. The CDR3 region is CASSQGRGTEAFF. The CDR3 DNA reads TGTGCCAGCAGCCAAGGAAGGGGAACCGAAGCTTTCTTT. The chain couples TRBV3-1 (or the pseudogene TRBV3-2) to TRBJ1-1, with D perhaps matching TRBD1 (5 bases). The ends were cut back, 1 base at V and 8 bases at J, with 11 bases in the middle. This CDR3 comprises 13 residues. Germline assignment: CDR1 LGHDT and CDR2 YNNKEL (reference sequence).

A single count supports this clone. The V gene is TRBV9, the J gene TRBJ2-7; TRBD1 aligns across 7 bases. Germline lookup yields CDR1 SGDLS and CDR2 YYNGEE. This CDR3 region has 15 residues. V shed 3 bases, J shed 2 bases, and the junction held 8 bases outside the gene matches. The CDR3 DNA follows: TGTGCCAGCAGCGCCTCGACAGGGTTGACCTACGAGCAGTACTTC. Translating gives CASSASTGLTYEQYF.

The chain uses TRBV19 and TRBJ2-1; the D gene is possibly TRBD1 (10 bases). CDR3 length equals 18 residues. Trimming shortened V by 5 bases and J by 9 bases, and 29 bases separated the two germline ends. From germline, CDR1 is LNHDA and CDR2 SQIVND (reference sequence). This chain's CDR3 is CASSGPGRDRGLAIEQFF. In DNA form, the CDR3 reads TGTGCCAGTAGTGGGCCGGGACGGGACAGGGGACTAGCTATTGAGCAGTTCTTC.

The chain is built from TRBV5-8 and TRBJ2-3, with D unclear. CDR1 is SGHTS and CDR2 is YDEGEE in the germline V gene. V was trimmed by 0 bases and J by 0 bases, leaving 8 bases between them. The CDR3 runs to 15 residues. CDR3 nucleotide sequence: TGTGCCAGCAGCTTGGCCGAGAGGAGCACAGATACGCAGTATTTT. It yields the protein CASSLAERSTDTQYF.

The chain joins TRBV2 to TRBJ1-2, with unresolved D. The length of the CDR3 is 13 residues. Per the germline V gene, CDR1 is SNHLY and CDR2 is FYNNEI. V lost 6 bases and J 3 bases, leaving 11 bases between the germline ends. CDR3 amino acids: CASRGDPYYGYTF. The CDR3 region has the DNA TGTGCCAGCAGGGGCGATCCCTACTATGGCTACACCTTC.

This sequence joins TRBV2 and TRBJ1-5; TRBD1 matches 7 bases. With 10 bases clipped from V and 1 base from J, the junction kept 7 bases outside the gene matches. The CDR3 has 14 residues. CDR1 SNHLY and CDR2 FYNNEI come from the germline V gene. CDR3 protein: CAIGTERSNQPQHF. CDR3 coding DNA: TGTGCCATAGGGACAGAGAGGAGCAATCAGCCCCAGCATTTT.

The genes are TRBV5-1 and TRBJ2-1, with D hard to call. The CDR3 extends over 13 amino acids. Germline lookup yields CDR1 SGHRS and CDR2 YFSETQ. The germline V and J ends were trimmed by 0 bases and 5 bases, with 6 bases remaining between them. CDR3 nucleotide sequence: TGCGCCAGCAGCTTGGACACGAACAATGAGCAGTTCTTC. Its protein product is CASSLDTNNEQFF.

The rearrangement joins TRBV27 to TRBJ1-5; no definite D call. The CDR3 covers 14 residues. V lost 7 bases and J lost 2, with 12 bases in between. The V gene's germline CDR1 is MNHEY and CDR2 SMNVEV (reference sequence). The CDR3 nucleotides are TGTGCCAGCAAAGGGAGGGTAGGCAATCAGCCCCAGCATTTT. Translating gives CASKGRVGNQPQHF.

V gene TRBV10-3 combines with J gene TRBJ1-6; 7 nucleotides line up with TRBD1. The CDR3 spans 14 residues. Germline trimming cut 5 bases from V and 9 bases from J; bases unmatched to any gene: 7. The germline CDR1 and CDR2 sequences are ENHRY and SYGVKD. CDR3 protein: CAISNGQVSSPLHF. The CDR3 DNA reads TGTGCCATCAGTAATGGACAGGTGAGTTCACCCCTCCACTTT.

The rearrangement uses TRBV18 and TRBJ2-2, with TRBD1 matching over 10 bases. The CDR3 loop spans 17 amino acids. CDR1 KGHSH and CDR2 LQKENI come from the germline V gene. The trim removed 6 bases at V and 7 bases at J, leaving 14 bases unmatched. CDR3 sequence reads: CASSLYRDRGANGELFF. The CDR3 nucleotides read TGTGCCAGCTCTCTGTACCGGGACAGGGGAGCGAACGGGGAGCTGTTTTTT.

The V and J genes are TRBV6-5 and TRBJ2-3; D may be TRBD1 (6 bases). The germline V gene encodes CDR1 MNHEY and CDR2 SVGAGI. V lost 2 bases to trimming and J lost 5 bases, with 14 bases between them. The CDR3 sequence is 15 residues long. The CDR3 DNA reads TGTGCCAGCAGTTACAGGGCAGGGGTCGGAGATACGCAGTATTTT. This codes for CASSYRAGVGDTQYF.

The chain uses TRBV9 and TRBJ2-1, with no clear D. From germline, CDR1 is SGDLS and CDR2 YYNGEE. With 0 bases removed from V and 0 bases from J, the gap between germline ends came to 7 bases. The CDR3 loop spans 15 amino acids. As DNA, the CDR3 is TGTGCCAGCAGCGTAGTGTTGAGCTCCTACAATGAGCAGTTCTTC. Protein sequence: CASSVVLSSYNEQFF.

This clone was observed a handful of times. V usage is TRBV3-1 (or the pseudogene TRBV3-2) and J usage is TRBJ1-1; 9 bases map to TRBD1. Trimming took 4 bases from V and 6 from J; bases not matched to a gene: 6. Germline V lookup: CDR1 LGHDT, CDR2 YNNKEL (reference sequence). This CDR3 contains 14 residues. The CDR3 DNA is TGTGCCAGCAGCCCGTACAGGGGGCAGGCTGAAGCTTTCTTT. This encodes CASSPYRGQAEAFF.

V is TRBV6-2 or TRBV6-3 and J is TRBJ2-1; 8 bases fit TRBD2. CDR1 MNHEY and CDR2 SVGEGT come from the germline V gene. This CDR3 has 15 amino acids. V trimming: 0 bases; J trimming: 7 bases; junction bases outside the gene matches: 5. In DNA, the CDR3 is TGTGCCAGCAGTTACTCGGGGCGGGAGGTAAATGAGCAGTTCTTC. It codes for CASSYSGREVNEQFF.

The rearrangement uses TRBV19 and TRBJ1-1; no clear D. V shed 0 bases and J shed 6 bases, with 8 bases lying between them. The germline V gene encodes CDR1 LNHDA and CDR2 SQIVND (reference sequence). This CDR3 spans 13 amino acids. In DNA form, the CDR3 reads TGTGCCAGTAGTATAGATCTATCCGCTGAAGCTTTCTTT. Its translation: CASSIDLSAEAFF.

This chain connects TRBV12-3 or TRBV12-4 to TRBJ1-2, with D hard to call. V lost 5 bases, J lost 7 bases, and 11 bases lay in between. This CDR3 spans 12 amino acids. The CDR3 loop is CASSSLETGYTF. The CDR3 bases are TGTGCCAGCAGTAGTTTGGAGACTGGCTACACCTTC.

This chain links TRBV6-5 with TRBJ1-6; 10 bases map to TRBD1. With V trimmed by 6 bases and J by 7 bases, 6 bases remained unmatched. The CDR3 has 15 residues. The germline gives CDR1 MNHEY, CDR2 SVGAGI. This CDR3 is CASSEAGQGNSPLHF. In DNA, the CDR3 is TGTGCCAGCAGCGAGGCGGGACAGGGGAATTCACCCCTCCACTTT.

The CDR3 is CASSARGLGTGELFF. The CDR3 DNA sequence: TGTGCCAGCAGCGCCAGGGGGCTGGGGACCGGGGAGCTGTTTTTT. This chain connects TRBV5-4 to TRBJ2-2; 8 bases agree with TRBD1. Trimming removed 4 bases from V and 5 bases from J; junction bases left unmatched: 7. This CDR3 spans 15 amino acids. Per germline, CDR1 SGHNT and CDR2 YYREEE (reference sequence).